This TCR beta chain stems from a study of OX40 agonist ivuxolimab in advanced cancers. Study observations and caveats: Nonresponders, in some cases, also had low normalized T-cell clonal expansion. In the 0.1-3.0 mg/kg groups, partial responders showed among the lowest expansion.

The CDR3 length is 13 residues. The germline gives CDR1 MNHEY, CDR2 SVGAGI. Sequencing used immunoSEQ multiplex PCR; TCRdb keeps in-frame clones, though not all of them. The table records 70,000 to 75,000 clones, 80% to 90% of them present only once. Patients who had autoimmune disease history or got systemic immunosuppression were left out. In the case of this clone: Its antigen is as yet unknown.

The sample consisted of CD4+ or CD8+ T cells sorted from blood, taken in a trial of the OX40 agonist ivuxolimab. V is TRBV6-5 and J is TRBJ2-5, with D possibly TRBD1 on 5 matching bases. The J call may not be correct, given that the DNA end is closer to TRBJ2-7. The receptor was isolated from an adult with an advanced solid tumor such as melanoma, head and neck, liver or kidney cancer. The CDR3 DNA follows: TGTGCCAGCAGTGACCGGACACTCTACGAGCAGTACTTC. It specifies CASSDRTLYEQYF.